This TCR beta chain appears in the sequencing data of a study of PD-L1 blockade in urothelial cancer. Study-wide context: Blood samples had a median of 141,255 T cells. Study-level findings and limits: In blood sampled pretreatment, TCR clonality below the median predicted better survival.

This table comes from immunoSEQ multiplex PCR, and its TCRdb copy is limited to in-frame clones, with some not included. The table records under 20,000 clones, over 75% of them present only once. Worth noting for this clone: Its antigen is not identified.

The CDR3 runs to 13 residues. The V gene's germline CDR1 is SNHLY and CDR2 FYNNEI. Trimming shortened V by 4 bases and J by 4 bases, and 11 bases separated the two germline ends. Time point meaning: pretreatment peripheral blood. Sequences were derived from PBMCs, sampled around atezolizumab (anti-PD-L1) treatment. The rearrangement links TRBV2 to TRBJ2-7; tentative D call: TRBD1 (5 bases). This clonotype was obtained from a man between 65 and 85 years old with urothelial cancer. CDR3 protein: CASSGQGIYEQYF. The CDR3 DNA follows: TGTGCCAGCAGTGGGCAGGGTATTTACGAGCAGTACTTC.